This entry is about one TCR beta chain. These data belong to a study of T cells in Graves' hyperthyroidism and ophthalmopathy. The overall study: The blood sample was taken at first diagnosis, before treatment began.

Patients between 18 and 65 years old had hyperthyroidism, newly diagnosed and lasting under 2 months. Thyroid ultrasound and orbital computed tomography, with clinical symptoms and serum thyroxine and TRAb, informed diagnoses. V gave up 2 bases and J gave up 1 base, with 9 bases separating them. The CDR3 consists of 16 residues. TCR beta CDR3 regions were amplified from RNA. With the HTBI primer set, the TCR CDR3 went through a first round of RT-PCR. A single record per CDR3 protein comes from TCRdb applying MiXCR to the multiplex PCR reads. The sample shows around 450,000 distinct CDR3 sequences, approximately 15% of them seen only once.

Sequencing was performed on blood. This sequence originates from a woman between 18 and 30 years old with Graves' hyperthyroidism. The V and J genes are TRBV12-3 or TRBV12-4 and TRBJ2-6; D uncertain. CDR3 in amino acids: CASSLRSGSGANVLTF. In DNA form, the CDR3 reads TGTGCCAGCAGTTTAAGGTCAGGATCTGGGGCCAACGTCCTGACTTTC.